This T cell receptor (beta chain) was retrieved from a study of blood T cell repertoires in COVID-19. Study overall: The samples span acute and convalescent COVID-19 from the United States, Italy and Spain. PBMCs, B-cell-depleted T cells, or T cells were the source of the cDNA or gDNA that made up the material.

The CDR3 sequence is 11 residues long. Germline V gene lookup returns CDR1 MDHEN and CDR2 SYDVKM. V lost 7 bases and J lost 5, with 9 bases in between. In the original analysis: Amplification of reference gene primers was used by the study to estimate nucleated cell counts. Measured with immunoSEQ multiplex PCR; TCRdb has only the in-frame clones, and not every one. V and J calls and clone size are as listed in that table; D and trimming were resolved from the DNA. The data hold approximately 130,000 clones, with approximately 90% observed a single time. V is TRBV28 and J is TRBJ2-7; D gene unclear. The sequence was obtained from a human donor in a cohort sampled during active COVID-19. The sample comprised peripheral blood. This CDR3 is CASNTNHEQYF. As DNA, the CDR3 is TGTGCCAGCAACACAAATCACGAGCAGTACTTC.